The 24 T cell receptor beta chains below come from one sample, sequenced in a study of shared clonotypes between healthy human individuals (dated by TCRdb to the early 2020s). Libraries were made using the immunoSEQ multiplex PCR assay. Sourced from immuneACCESS, this table was stored by TCRdb with only in-frame sequences that have V and J called. A share of the clones is absent; for the studies checked, an unresolved V gene accounts for under half, and the remainder has no known explanation. The sample table lists approximately 530,000 clones, roughly 95% of them with a count of one. The ten largest account for about 0.064% of the sample. The sequenced sample consisted of naive CD4+ T cells sorted from blood. The cell subset or site label on this specimen signifies: CD45RA+ positively selected. These receptor sequences come from a woman aged 25 to 39 in good health.

This clone was picked up one time. This chain connects TRBV10-2 to TRBJ1-1, with D tentatively TRBD1 (5 bases). The CDR3 has 13 residues. Germline CDR1 and CDR2: WSHSY and SAAADI. V was cut by 8 bases and J by 3 bases, with 13 bases left in between. The CDR3 protein is CASVEQGHTEAFF. CDR3 in DNA: TGCGCCAGCGTAGAGCAGGGCCACACTGAAGCTTTCTTT.

The chain uses TRBV7-9 and TRBJ1-1; no reliable D call. CDR1 is SEHNR, CDR2 FQNEAQ, per germline (reference sequence). This CDR3 is built from 11 residues. Trimming took off 2 bases at V and 6 bases at J, with 4 bases between the two ends. CDR3 sequence: CASSLNSEAFF. The CDR3 nucleotides read TGTGCCAGCAGCTTAAATTCTGAAGCTTTCTTT. The variable domain in full, completed from reference TRBV7-9 and TRBJ1-1, reads DTGVSQNPRHKITKRGQNVTFRCDPISEHNRLYWYRQTLGQGPEFLTYFQNEAQLEKSRLLSDRFSAERPKGSFSTLEIQRTEQGDSAMYLCASSLNSEAFFGQGTRLTVV.

V and J are TRBV5-1 and TRBJ1-2; maybe TRBD1 (6 bases). The V end lost 4 bases, the J end lost 4 bases, and 17 bases lay between the germline ends. This CDR3 region has 15 residues. Germline V gene sequence: CDR1 SGHRS, CDR2 YFSETQ. CDR3 loop: CASSQDRHTLYGYTF. DNA for the CDR3: TGCGCCAGCAGCCAGGACAGACACACCCTCTATGGCTACACCTTC.

This clone was detected only once. The chain links TRBV7-8 to TRBJ1-5, with D perhaps TRBD1 (5 bases). The CDR3 sequence is 14 residues long. V was pared by 3 bases and J by 3 bases, with 9 bases between. Germline CDR1 SGHVS, CDR2 FQNEAQ. CDR3 loop: CASSFDSFNQPQHF. The CDR3 nucleotides are TGTGCCAGCAGCTTTGACAGCTTCAATCAGCCCCAGCATTTT.

V and J are TRBV5-1 and TRBJ2-1, with TRBD2 identical over 10 bases. This CDR3 is built from 21 residues. V was pared by 0 bases and J by 1 base, with 16 bases of the junction left unmatched. Germline CDR1 is SGHRS and CDR2 is YFSETQ. CDR3 in DNA: TGCGCCAGCAGCTTGGGACGTGGGGGTACTAGCGGGGTGGCGTCCTACAATGAGCAGTTCTTC. Protein: CASSLGRGGTSGVASYNEQFF. The variable domain in full, with the rest retrieved from reference TRBV5-1 and TRBJ2-1, is KAGVTQTPRYLIKTRGQQVTLSCSPISGHRSVSWYQQTPGQGLQFLFEYFSETQRNKGNFPGRFSGRQFSNSRSEMNVSTLELGDSALYLCASSLGRGGTSGVASYNEQFFGPGTRLTVL.

The rearrangement joins TRBV19 to TRBJ1-2; 8 bases fit TRBD1. The ends lost 0 bases at V and 5 bases at J; junction bases unmatched: 11. From germline, CDR1 is LNHDA and CDR2 SQIVND (reference sequence). CDR3 length: 17 amino acids. Here the CDR3 DNA reads TGTGCCAGTAGTATAGATCCGCGGACAGGGATGAGGTATGGCTACACCTTC. This encodes CASSIDPRTGMRYGYTF.

V and J are TRBV5-4 and TRBJ1-1; D not certain. Germline V CDR1 and CDR2: SGHNT, YYREEE (reference sequence). Trimming stripped 0 bases from V and 5 bases from J, with 5 bases between. CDR3 length: 12 residues. CDR3 protein: CASSLEVTEAFF. The CDR3 DNA sequence: TGTGCCAGCAGCTTGGAAGTTACTGAAGCTTTCTTT.

The CDR3 region is CASSEREIDTEAFF. The CDR3 bases are TGCGCCAGCAGTGAACGGGAGATCGACACTGAAGCTTTCTTT. This chain connects TRBV10-2 to TRBJ1-1; no clear D gene. Trimming left V 3 bases short and J 3 bases short, with 11 bases between. Germline CDR1 is WSHSY and CDR2 is SAAADI. The CDR3 totals 14 residues.

A single count supports this clone. The genes are TRBV6-6 and TRBJ1-1; TRBD1 aligns across 9 bases. The trim removed 8 bases at V and 8 bases at J, leaving 15 bases unmatched. Germline assignment: CDR1 MNHNY and CDR2 SVGAGI (reference sequence). CDR3 size: 15 residues. In DNA, the CDR3 is TGTGCCAGCTCGACCGAACAGGGGGCCCGTCTAGAAGCTTTCTTT. Protein product: CASSTEQGARLEAFF.

The gene calls are TRBV28 and TRBJ2-5, with D possibly matching TRBD2 (6 bases). CDR1 and CDR2 (germline): MDHEN, SYDVKM. V lost 5 bases, J lost 3 bases, and 13 bases lay in between. This CDR3 has 14 amino acids. In nucleotides, the CDR3 is TGTGCCAGCAGTCCCGGGAGCCTAGAAGAGACCCAGTACTTC. It yields the protein CASSPGSLEETQYF.

The J gene is TRBJ2-2, the V gene TRBV9; D gene uncertain. V lost 2 bases and J lost 4, with 21 bases in between. Germline V gene data show CDR1 as SGDLS and CDR2 as YYNGEE. The CDR3 extends over 18 amino acids. CDR3 coding DNA: TGTGCCAGCAGCGTTCCTTCAGGTGTAGGGATGGGCACCGGGGAGCTGTTTTTT. This encodes CASSVPSGVGMGTGELFF.

CDR3 in amino acids: CASSVGRKNYEQYF. Here the CDR3 DNA reads TGTGCCAGCAGCGTAGGGCGCAAAAACTACGAGCAGTACTTC. The V gene is TRBV9, the J gene TRBJ2-7, with unresolved D. Germline CDR1 reads SGDLS; CDR2 reads YYNGEE. V was trimmed by 0 bases and J by 3 bases, leaving 10 bases between them. The CDR3 covers 14 residues.

V gene TRBV10-3 combines with J gene TRBJ1-5, with no clear D. The CDR3 is 13 amino acids. Trimming took 3 bases from V and 9 from J, leaving 12 bases between them. Germline CDR1 and CDR2: ENHRY and SYGVKD. CDR3 sequence (DNA): TGTGCCATCAGTGACATATCCCGGGTGCCCCAGCATTTT. It is translated as CAISDISRVPQHF.

The chain carries TRBV18 and TRBJ2-2; the D gene is possibly TRBD2 (6 bases). With 4 bases removed from V and 2 bases from J, the gap between germline ends came to 8 bases. This CDR3 comprises 14 residues. Germline V lookup: CDR1 KGHSH, CDR2 LQKENI. The CDR3 is CASSRDFNTGELFF. The CDR3 DNA follows: TGTGCCAGCTCACGGGACTTTAACACCGGGGAGCTGTTTTTT.

Concerning this clone itself: Germline is not matched at one junction end, which may reflect a read error. This chain connects TRBV2 to TRBJ2-3, with D possibly being TRBD2 (5 bases). CDR1 SNHLY and CDR2 FYNNEI come from the germline V gene. The CDR3 has 15 amino acids. The CDR3 is CASSKAAPSTDTQYF. DNA for the CDR3: TGTGCCAGCAGTAAAGCGGCACCGAGCACAGATACGCAGTATTTT.

The V and J genes are TRBV18 and TRBJ1-3; unclear D gene. The germline CDR1 and CDR2 sequences are KGHSH and LQKENI. The CDR3 spans 14 residues. Trimming left V 4 bases short and J 0 bases short, with 7 bases between. The CDR3 loop is CASSLESSGNTIYF. The CDR3 nucleotides are TGTGCCAGCTCACTTGAGAGCTCTGGAAACACCATATATTTT.

The chain combines TRBV7-9 with TRBJ2-2, with TRBD2 as a possible D gene (5 bases). Trimming took off 4 bases at V and 2 bases at J, with 14 bases between the two ends. Germline V CDR1 and CDR2: SEHNR, FQNEAQ (reference sequence). The CDR3 is 16 residues long. The CDR3 loop is CASSYQRRVNTGELFF. The CDR3, as DNA: TGTGCCAGCAGCTACCAGAGGCGGGTTAACACCGGGGAGCTGTTTTTT.

This sequence joins TRBV6-6 and TRBJ2-7; TRBD1 matches 9 bases. After removal of 6 bases from V and 2 bases from J, the junction contained 11 bases not matched to a gene. The CDR3 sequence is 16 residues long. Germline V lookup: CDR1 MNHNY, CDR2 SVGAGI (reference sequence). For the CDR3, the DNA is TGTGCCAGCAGGGTTAACGACAGGGGGAAAGCCTACGAGCAGTACTTC. Its protein is CASRVNDRGKAYEQYF.

The chain combines TRBV2 with TRBJ1-3; D may be TRBD1 (5 bases). The CDR3 loop spans 12 amino acids. Germline V gives CDR1 SNHLY, CDR2 FYNNEI. V lost 8 bases and J 4 bases, leaving 9 bases between the germline ends. The CDR3 coding sequence is TGTGCCAGCCTGGGGGTAGGAAACACCATATATTTT. Protein product: CASLGVGNTIYF. Looking up the rest from reference TRBV2 and TRBJ1-3 gives the full variable domain: EPEVTQTPSHQVTQMGQEVILRCVPISNHLYFYWYRQILGQKVEFLVSFYNNEISEKSEIFDDQFSVERPDGSNFTLKIRSTKLEDSAMYFCASLGVGNTIYFGEGSWLTVV.

This clone appeared once. The rearrangement joins TRBV5-4 to TRBJ2-5, with a tentative D call TRBD1 (6 bases). Germline V gene sequence: CDR1 SGHNT, CDR2 YYREEE (reference sequence). The CDR3 runs to 15 residues. The ends were cut back, 5 bases at V and 2 bases at J, with 16 bases in the middle. The CDR3 sequence: CASRTTGNFQETQYF. The CDR3, as DNA: TGTGCCAGCAGGACAACAGGGAATTTTCAAGAGACCCAGTACTTC.

The J gene is TRBJ2-1, the V gene TRBV28, with a tentative D call TRBD2 (5 bases). CDR3 length equals 10 residues. V was pared by 10 bases and J by 7 bases, with 8 bases between. Germline V gene data show CDR1 as MDHEN and CDR2 as SYDVKM. CDR3 nucleotides: TGTGCCACTTCGGGGAATGAGCAGTTCTTC. Translating it yields CATSGNEQFF.

Here the CDR3 reads CASSPPGGLNTEAFF. In nucleotides, the CDR3 is TGTGCCAGCTCACCACCTGGAGGACTGAACACTGAAGCTTTCTTT. The genes are TRBV18 and TRBJ1-1; D remains unclear. Germline V gene lookup returns CDR1 KGHSH and CDR2 LQKENI. Trimming removed 0 bases from V and 0 bases from J, with 8 bases in between. CDR3 length equals 15 residues.

This clone was picked up one time. The chain couples TRBV28 to TRBJ1-3; D is perhaps TRBD1 (5 bases). CDR3 length equals 16 residues. Trimming took 3 bases from V and 0 from J, leaving 12 bases between them. Looked up from germline, CDR1 is MDHEN and CDR2 is SYDVKM. The CDR3 loop reads CASSFSGRLSGNTIYF. The CDR3 DNA reads as TGTGCCAGCAGTTTTTCGGGGCGGCTCTCTGGAAACACCATATATTTT. The full variable domain, its missing parts supplied by reference TRBV28 and TRBJ1-3, is DVKVTQSSRYLVKRTGEKVFLECVQDMDHENMFWYRQDPGLGLRLIYFSYDVKMKEKGDIPEGYSVSREKKERFSLILESASTNQTSMYLCASSFSGRLSGNTIYFGEGSWLTVV.

J is TRBJ1-4 and V is TRBV5-3; 8 positions agree with TRBD1. TRBV5-3 is an ORF for which the function is uncertain. J was trimmed by 8 bases and V by 3 bases; bases with no gene match: 6. This CDR3 has 14 amino acids. The CDR3 is CARSSRTGHEKLFF. The CDR3 coding sequence is TGTGCCAGAAGCTCGCGGACAGGGCACGAAAAACTGTTTTTT.